The present T cell receptor beta chain was sequenced within a study of blood T cell repertoires in COVID-19. About the research overall: Sources were T cells, B-cell-depleted T cells, or PBMCs; the material itself was cDNA or gDNA.

This CDR3 has 15 residues. CDR1 is SGHDN, CDR2 FVKESK, per germline. V gave up 3 bases and J gave up 3 bases; unmatched junction bases: 8. Data came from immunoSEQ multiplex PCR; TCRdb stores just in-frame clones and leaves some out. The repertoire holds about 420,000 clones, with about 87% as singletons. The TCR sequence derives from a man aged 18-30 years with COVID-19, enrolled during active disease. The source material was peripheral blood. This rearrangement joins TRBV14 to TRBJ2-7; 7 bases fit TRBD1. The CDR3 nucleotides read TGTGCCAGCAGCCACTTGCGACAGGGAATCTACGAGCAGTACTTC. It is translated as CASSHLRQGIYEQYF. Complete variable domain (other parts from reference TRBV14 and TRBJ2-7): EAGVTQFPSHSVIEKGQTVTLRCDPISGHDNLYWYRRVMGKEIKFLLHFVKESKQDESGMPNNRFLAERTGGTYSTLKVQPAELEDSGVYFCASSHLRQGIYEQYFGPGTRLTVT.